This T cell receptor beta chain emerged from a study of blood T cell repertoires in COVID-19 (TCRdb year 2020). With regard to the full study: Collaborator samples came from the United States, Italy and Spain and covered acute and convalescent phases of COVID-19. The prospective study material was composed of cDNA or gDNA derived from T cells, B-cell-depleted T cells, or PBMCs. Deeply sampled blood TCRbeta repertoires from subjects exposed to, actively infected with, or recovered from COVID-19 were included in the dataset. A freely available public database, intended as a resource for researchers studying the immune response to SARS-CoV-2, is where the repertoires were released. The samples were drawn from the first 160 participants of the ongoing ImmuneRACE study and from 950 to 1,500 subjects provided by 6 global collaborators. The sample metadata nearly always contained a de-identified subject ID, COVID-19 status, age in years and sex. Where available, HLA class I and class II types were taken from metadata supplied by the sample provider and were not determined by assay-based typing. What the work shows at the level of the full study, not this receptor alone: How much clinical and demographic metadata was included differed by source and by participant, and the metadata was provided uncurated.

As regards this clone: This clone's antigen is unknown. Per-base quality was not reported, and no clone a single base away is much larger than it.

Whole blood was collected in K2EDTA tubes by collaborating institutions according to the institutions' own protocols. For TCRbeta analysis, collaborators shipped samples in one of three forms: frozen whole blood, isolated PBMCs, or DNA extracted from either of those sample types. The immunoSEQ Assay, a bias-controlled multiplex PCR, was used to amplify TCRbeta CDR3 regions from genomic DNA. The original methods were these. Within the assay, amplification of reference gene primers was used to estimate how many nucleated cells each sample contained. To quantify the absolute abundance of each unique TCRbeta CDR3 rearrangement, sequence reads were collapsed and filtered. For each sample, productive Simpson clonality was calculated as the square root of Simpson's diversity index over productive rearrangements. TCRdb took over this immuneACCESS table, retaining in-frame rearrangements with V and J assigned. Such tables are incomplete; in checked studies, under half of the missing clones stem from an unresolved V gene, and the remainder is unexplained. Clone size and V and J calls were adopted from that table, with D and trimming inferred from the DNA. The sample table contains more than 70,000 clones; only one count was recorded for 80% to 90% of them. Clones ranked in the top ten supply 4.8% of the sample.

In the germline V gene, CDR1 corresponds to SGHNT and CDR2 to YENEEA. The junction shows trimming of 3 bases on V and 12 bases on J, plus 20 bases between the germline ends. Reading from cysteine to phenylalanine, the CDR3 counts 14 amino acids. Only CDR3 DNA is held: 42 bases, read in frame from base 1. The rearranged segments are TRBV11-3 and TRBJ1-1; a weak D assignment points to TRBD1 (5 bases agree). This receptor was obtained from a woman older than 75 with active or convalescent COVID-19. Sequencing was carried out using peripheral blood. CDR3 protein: CASSLSGTWEGTFF. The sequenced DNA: TGTGCCAGCAGCTTGTCTGGGACCTGGGAGGGGACTTTCTTT.